This T cell receptor beta chain was identified during a study of CD4 and CD8 cells across lung adenocarcinoma regions (dated by TCRdb to the late 2010s). At the level of the whole study: Intratumor heterogeneity of the T cell receptor repertoire was examined by comparing tumor centers with tumor margins.

Notes on this clonotype: The specificity of this receptor is unknown. The input lacks base qualities; no much larger clone sits a single base away.

Taken from cysteine to phenylalanine, the CDR3 has 14 residues. CDR3 DNA only is kept here, 42 bases in frame from base 1. Trimming at the junction amounts to 0 bases on V and 3 bases on J, and the germline ends lie 8 bases apart. The germline V gene yields MDHEN for CDR1 and SYDVKM for CDR2. The donors were patients who had localized lung adenocarcinoma, which is a subtype of non-small cell lung cancer. The samples were taken from the centers of localized lung adenocarcinomas. For TCR repertoire analysis, CD8+ T cells from tumor tissue were profiled apart from CD4+ T cells. To prepare the library, PCR was applied. The instrument given in TCRdb is HiSeq X Ten. TCRdb reworked the public reads: Q25 trimming with fastp, MiXCR clone assembly, productive beta chains retained. Rows with one shared CDR3 protein collapse into an entry with the most common genes and DNA. The sample table records approximately 19,000 distinct CDR3 sequences; roughly 50% of these occur just once. Under 35% of the sample comes from the top ten.

The chain employs TRBV28 and TRBJ1-2; the D gene identity is not certain. Sequencing was carried out using CD8+ T cells from the center of a lung tumor. Read against the paper, the sample's cell subset or site label means: tumor center region. The TCR was taken from a female donor with lung adenocarcinoma. The CD4 and CD8 labels of this study may be unreliable. In nucleotide form, the sequence is TGTGCCAGCAGTTTATGGGACCGCTACTATGGCTACACCTTC. Translated, it gives CASSLWDRYYGYTF.